This T cell receptor beta chain was sequenced in a study of CD8+ T cells in alopecia areata. Overall study context: Those patients who were treated received oral tofacitinib, which was given at 5 to 10 mg twice daily for moderate-to-severe alopecia areata. General observations from the study: Scalp lesions, especially in alopecia totalis/universalis, had higher clonality than normal scalp. Association of baseline CD8+ expansion with response is uncertain owing to one nonresponder.

TCR sequencing used cDNA made by reverse transcription of extracted RNA. Sequencing used immunoSEQ multiplex PCR; TCRdb keeps in-frame clones, though not all of them. The sample has approximately 160,000 clones; 60% to 75% are singletons. The treatment here: oral pan-JAK inhibitor, 5-10 mg twice daily. Of note for this clone: Its antigen remains unknown.

The CDR3 covers 15 residues. After removal of 5 bases from V and 3 bases from J, the junction contained 6 bases not matched to a gene. Germline lookup yields CDR1 LNHDA and CDR2 SQIVND (reference sequence). The sequenced sample was CD4+ T cells sorted from blood, obtained at week 24, from a patient treated with tofacitinib. This chain uses TRBV19 with TRBJ1-5, with 8 bases aligning to TRBD1. This receptor was obtained from a human donor with alopecia areata. DNA of the CDR3: TGTGCCAGTAGTCCGGACAGGGCCCCCAATCAGCCCCAGCATTTT. Translating gives CASSPDRAPNQPQHF.